This T cell receptor (beta chain) was sequenced during a study of shared clonotypes between healthy human individuals. Findings and limits, study-wide: Shared clonotypes across all four donors exceeded non-shared ones in generation probability.

Concerning this clone: No antigen is known for it.

Generated by immunoSEQ multiplex PCR, the TCRdb table keeps only in-frame clones and is missing some. Here the sample spans millions of clones, around 90% being singletons. The sample comprised naive CD4+ T cells sorted from blood. The subset was: CD45RA+ positively selected. The origin of this receptor is a man aged 18 to 29 in good health.

As DNA, the CDR3 is TGTGCCATCAGTGAAATAGCGGGGGAGCTGTTTTTT. Residues: CAISEIAGELFF. The genes are TRBV10-3 and TRBJ2-2; D is perhaps TRBD2 (5 bases). The CDR3 covers 12 residues. V shed 3 bases and J shed 8 bases, with 7 bases lying between them. Per germline, CDR1 ENHRY and CDR2 SYGVKD.